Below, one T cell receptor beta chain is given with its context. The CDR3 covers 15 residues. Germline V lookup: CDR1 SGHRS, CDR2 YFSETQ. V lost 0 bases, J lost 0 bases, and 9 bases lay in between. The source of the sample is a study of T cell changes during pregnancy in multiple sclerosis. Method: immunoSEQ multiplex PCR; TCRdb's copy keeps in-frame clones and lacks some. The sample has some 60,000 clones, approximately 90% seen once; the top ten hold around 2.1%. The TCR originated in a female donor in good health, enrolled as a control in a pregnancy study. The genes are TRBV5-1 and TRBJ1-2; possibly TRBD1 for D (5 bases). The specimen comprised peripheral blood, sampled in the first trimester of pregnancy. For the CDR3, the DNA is TGCGCCAGCAGCTTGGCGCCGGGGGCTAACTATGGCTACACCTTC. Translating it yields CASSLAPGANYGYTF. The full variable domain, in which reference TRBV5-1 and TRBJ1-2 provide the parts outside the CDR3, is KAGVTQTPRYLIKTRGQQVTLSCSPISGHRSVSWYQQTPGQGLQFLFEYFSETQRNKGNFPGRFSGRQFSNSRSEMNVSTLELGDSALYLCASSLAPGANYGYTFGSGTRLTVV.